The rows below give T cell receptor beta chains drawn from one sample of a study of PD-1 blockade in classical Hodgkin lymphoma. This table comes from immunoSEQ multiplex PCR, and its TCRdb copy is limited to in-frame clones, with some not included. Seen here are approximately 100,000 clones, nearly 85% observed once, and the top ten hold more than 15%. This specimen was peripheral blood mononuclear cells (PBMCs), taken before the fourth cycle of nivolumab. The receptors originated from a human donor with classical Hodgkin lymphoma. Both conserved end residues are part of each CDR3. A D gene is named only where the DNA matches it firmly.

D,J,V,CDR3
TRBD2,TRBJ2-1,TRBV4-3,CASSQEMLAAGQFF
-,TRBJ2-7,TRBV10-3,CAISDIYEQYF
-,TRBJ2-1,TRBV6-1,CASLTIWGNEQFF
TRBD1,TRBJ1-3,TRBV7-9,CASSLAGQSTIYF
-,TRBJ1-2,TRBV6-5,CASRAENYGYTF
TRBD1,TRBJ2-7,TRBV19,CASSTRDRAYEQYF
-,TRBJ1-1,TRBV7-3,CASSLTGGRNTEAFF
-,TRBJ2-7,TRBV28,CASLRQQGPYEQYF
-,TRBJ2-7,TRBV14,CASSQEVVWGSEQYF
-,TRBJ1-1,TRBV9,CASSTQSGYTEAFF
-,TRBJ2-2,TRBV11-3,CASSLGATGELFF
TRBD2,TRBJ2-5,TRBV15,CATSRGLAGQETQYF
TRBD1,TRBJ2-2,TRBV6-1,CASRQGAVNTGELFF
-,TRBJ2-3,TRBV7-6,CASSLASTDTQYF
-,TRBJ1-4,TRBV11-2,CASSLRNEKLFF
-,TRBJ2-7,TRBV27,CASSLRWASEQYF
-,TRBJ1-5,TRBV19,CASSMLVGNSNQPQHF
-,TRBJ1-5,TRBV15,CATSRDPGLINQPQHF
-,TRBJ1-5,TRBV6-6,CASRRQDSNQPQHF
-,TRBJ2-7,TRBV7-2,CASTLPGTYYEQYF
-,TRBJ2-3,TRBV27,CASRAGLTDTQYF
-,TRBJ2-7,TRBV18,CASSPLRPTYEQYF
-,TRBJ1-4,TRBV7-8,CASSTGPNEKLFF
-,TRBJ2-5,TRBV5-5,CASSLGPARGETQYF
TRBD2,TRBJ2-1,TRBV29-1,CSVGPSGIGNEQFF
TRBD2,TRBJ2-1,TRBV18,CASSPGTSGRGEQFF
-,TRBJ2-7,TRBV19,CASSIVSAGGTYEQYF
-,TRBJ2-1,TRBV5-6,CASSLGGTPYNEQFF
TRBD2,TRBJ2-3,TRBV5-1,CASSLTSGGSTDTQYF
-,TRBJ2-7,TRBV7-8,CASSLRAGISEQYF
TRBD2,TRBJ2-1,TRBV9,CASSALAGTSGRSSYNEQFF
TRBD2,TRBJ2-2,TRBV7-6,CASSLGTSGRIPGELFF
-,TRBJ2-7,TRBV25-1,CASSDTGASYEQYF
-,TRBJ1-1,TRBV25-1,CASSENTEAFF